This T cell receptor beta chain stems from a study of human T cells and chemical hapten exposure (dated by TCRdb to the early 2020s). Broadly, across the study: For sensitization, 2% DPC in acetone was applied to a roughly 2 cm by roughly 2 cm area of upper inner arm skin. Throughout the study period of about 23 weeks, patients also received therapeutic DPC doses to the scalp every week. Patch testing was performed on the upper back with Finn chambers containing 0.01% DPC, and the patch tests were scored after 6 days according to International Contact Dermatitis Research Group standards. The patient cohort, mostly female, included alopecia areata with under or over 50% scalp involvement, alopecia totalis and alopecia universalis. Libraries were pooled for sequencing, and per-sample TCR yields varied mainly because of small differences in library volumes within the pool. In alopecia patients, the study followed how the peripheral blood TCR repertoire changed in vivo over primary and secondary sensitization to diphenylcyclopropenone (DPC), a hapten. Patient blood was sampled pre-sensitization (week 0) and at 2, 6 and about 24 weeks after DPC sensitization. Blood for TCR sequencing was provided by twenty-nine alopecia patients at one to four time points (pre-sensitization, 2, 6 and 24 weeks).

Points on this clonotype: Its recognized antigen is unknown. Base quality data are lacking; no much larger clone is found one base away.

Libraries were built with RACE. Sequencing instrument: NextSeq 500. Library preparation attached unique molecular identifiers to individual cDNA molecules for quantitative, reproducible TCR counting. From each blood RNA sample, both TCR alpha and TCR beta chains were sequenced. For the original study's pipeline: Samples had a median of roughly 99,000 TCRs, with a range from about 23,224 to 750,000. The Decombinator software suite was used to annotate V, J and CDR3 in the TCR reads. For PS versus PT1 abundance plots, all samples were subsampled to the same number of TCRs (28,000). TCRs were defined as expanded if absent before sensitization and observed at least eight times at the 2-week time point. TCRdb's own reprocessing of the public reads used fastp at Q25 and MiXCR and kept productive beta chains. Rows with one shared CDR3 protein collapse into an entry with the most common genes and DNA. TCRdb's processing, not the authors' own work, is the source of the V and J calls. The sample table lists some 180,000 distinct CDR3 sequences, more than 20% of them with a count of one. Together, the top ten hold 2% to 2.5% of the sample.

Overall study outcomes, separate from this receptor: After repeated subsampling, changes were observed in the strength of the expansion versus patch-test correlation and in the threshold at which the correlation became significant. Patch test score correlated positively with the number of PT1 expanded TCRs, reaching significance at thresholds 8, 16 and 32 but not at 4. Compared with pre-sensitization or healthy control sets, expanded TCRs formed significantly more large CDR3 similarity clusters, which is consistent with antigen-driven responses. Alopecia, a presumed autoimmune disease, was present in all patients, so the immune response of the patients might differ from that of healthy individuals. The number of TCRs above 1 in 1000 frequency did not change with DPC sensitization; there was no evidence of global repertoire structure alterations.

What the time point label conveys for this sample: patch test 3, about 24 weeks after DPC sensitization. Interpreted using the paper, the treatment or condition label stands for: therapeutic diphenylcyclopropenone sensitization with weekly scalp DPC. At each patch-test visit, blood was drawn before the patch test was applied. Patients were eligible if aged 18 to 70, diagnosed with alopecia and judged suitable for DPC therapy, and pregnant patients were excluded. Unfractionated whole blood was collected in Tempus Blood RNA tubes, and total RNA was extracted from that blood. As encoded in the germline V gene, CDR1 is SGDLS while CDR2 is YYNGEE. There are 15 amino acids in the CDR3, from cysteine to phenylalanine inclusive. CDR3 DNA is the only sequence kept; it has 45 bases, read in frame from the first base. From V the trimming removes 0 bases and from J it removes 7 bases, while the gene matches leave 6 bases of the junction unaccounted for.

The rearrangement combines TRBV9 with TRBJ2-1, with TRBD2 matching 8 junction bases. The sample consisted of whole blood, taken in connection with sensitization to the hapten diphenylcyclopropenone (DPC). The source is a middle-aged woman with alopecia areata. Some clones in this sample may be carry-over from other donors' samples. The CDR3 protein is CASSVAAGAGNEQFF. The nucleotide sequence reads TGTGCCAGCAGCGTAGCAGCGGGGGCGGGGAATGAGCAGTTCTTC.